These 11 T cell receptor beta chains were all obtained from the same sample, sequenced in a study of blood T cells in healthy people across ages. Then a second PCR, running about 6 to 12 cycles, was carried out with a sample-barcoded 5' primer and a J-beta primer mix. Each CDR3 protein is one row after TCRdb ran MiXCR on the 5' RACE reads. Here the sample spans hundreds of thousands of distinct CDR3 sequences, about 30% being singletons. The sequenced sample was blood. These receptors were collected from a woman aged 80 or over in good health.

This clonotype has at least ten counts. A much larger clone differs from this one at a single base, so this may be a read error. The chain links TRBV4-3 to TRBJ2-3; 12 nucleotides match TRBD2. The germline V gene encodes CDR1 LGHNA and CDR2 YSLEER. Germline trimming cut 1 base from V and 4 bases from J; bases unmatched to any gene: 0. This CDR3 is built from 15 residues. The chain's CDR3 is CASSQGTSGADTQYF. CDR3 in DNA: TGCGCCAGCAGCCAAGGGACTAGCGGGGCAGATACGCAGTATTTT.

This clonotype was seen ten or more times. The V gene is TRBV4-3, the J gene TRBJ1-6; D remains unclear. Looked up from germline, CDR1 is LGHNA and CDR2 is YSLEER. V lost 4 bases, J lost 2 bases, and 12 bases lay in between. The CDR3 spans 16 residues. The chain's CDR3 is CASSRGRLTYNSPLHF. The CDR3, as DNA: TGCGCCAGCAGCCGAGGCAGGCTAACCTATAATTCACCCCTCCACTTT.

About this clonotype: A much larger clone differs from this one at a single base, so this may be a read error. The CDR3 loop reads CAGTTASNGYTF. CDR3 coding DNA: TGTGCCGGCACCACGGCGTCTAATGGCTACACCTTC. The V gene is TRBV6-2 or TRBV6-3, the J gene TRBJ1-2; D remains unclear. This CDR3 has 12 residues. CDR1 is MNHEY, CDR2 SVGEGT, per germline. Trimming took 11 bases from V and 6 from J, leaving 16 bases between them.

This clonotype was counted at least ten times. This rearrangement joins TRBV5-1 to TRBJ2-7; the D gene could be TRBD1 or TRBD2 (7 bases each). The CDR3 is 15 amino acids. V was trimmed by 5 bases and J by 4 bases, leaving 19 bases between them. Per the germline V gene, CDR1 is SGHRS and CDR2 is YFSETQ. CDR3 in amino acids: CASSQRPQGGYEQYF. CDR3 DNA: TGCGCCAGCAGTCAAAGACCGCAGGGGGGGTACGAGCAGTACTTC.

This clonotype was detected many times. In DNA, the CDR3 is TGTGCCAGCAGTTCCCGACAGGGGCGGGATTTACAGTACTTC. It is translated as CASSSRQGRDLQYF. This chain uses TRBV6-1 with TRBJ2-5, with 8 bases matching TRBD1. The CDR3 runs to 14 residues. Per germline, CDR1 MNHNS and CDR2 SASEGT. The ends lost 5 bases at V and 11 bases at J; junction bases unmatched: 13.

This clonotype was recorded once. The rearrangement uses TRBV5-1 and TRBJ2-7; 11 positions agree with TRBD2. With V trimmed by 4 bases and J by 7 bases, 10 bases remained unmatched. This CDR3 comprises 15 residues. The germline V gene has CDR1 SGHRS and CDR2 YFSETQ. The CDR3 DNA reads as TGCGCCAGCAGCGCAGGGACTAGCGGAGACAATGAGCAGTACTTC. The encoded protein is CASSAGTSGDNEQYF.

This clonotype was counted ten times or more. The chain joins TRBV7-2 to TRBJ1-4; TRBD1 matches at 8 bases. J gave up 3 bases and V 2 bases, and 2 bases lay outside the gene matches. Germline assignment: CDR1 SGHTA and CDR2 FQGNSA. This CDR3 is built from 15 residues. The CDR3 region has the DNA TGTGCCAGCAGCTTAACAGGGGGTTCTAATGAAAAACTGTTTTTT. It yields the protein CASSLTGGSNEKLFF.

V and J are TRBV7-2 and TRBJ2-3; 11 bases line up with TRBD2. From germline, CDR1 is SGHTA and CDR2 FQGNSA. This CDR3 comprises 13 residues. Germline trimming cut 5 bases from V and 9 bases from J; bases unmatched to any gene: 4. As DNA, the CDR3 is TGTGCCAGCAGCACTAGCGGGAGTTTGACGCAGTATTTT. Protein: CASSTSGSLTQYF. The full variable domain, completed using reference TRBV7-2 and TRBJ2-3, is GAGVSQSPSNKVTEKGKDVELRCDPISGHTALYWYRQSLGQGLEFLIYFQGNSAPDKSGLPSDRFSAERTGGSVSTLTIQRTQQEDSAVYLCASSTSGSLTQYFGPGTRLTVL.

Concerning this clonotype itself: A much larger clone lies one base from this, so it may be a read error. The DNA for the CDR3 is TGCGCCAGCAGCTGGGGACAGTTCACCGGGGAGCTGTTTTTT. Amino acid sequence: CASSWGQFTGELFF. The rearrangement links TRBV5-1 to TRBJ2-2, with 7 bases matching TRBD1. V trimming: 3 bases; J trimming: 4 bases; junction bases outside the gene matches: 3. The CDR3 has 14 residues. Looked up from germline, CDR1 is SGHRS and CDR2 is YFSETQ.

This clonotype appeared a few times. The chain combines TRBV5-6 with TRBJ2-5; D not resolved. V was cut by 1 base and J by 5 bases, with 6 bases left in between. The CDR3 has 12 amino acids. From germline, CDR1 is SGHDT and CDR2 YYEEEE. The CDR3: CASSLNTETQYF. The DNA of the CDR3 is TGTGCCAGCAGCTTGAATACGGAGACCCAGTACTTC.

The DNA of the CDR3 is TGTGCCAGCAGCAAGCTACGAGGCAGGGGGCGGGAGACCCAGTACTTC. Translated: CASSKLRGRGRETQYF. The chain combines TRBV21-1 with TRBJ2-5; TRBD1 is taken as the D call from the table, unchecked against the DNA. TRBV21-1 has pseudogene status. The CDR3 consists of 16 residues.